This TCR beta chain originates from a study of blood T cell repertoires in COVID-19. Only in-frame clones appear in the TCRdb table, and some are missing; sequencing was by immunoSEQ multiplex PCR. Among approximately 100,000 clones, roughly 84% were seen once, and the ten largest hold 2.1%. The V gene's germline CDR1 is ENHRY and CDR2 SYGVKD. With V trimmed by 4 bases and J by 4 bases, 2 bases remained unmatched. The CDR3 has 14 amino acids. This clone has only one observation. Material for sequencing was peripheral blood. The chain links TRBV10-3 to TRBJ2-3; TRBD2 matches at 10 bases. The TCR sequence derives from a human donor in a cohort sampled during active COVID-19. The CDR3 spells CAISASGSPDTQYF. Here the CDR3 DNA reads TGTGCCATCAGTGCTAGCGGGAGTCCAGATACGCAGTATTTT.